These 27 T cell receptor beta chains came from one sample sequenced in a study of siplizumab effects on memory and regulatory T cells. Using immunoSEQ multiplex PCR, the repertoire was profiled, and TCRdb retains in-frame clones only, with some absent. The sample consists of tens of thousands of clones, about 90% of them appearing once. The sequenced sample was CD8+ T cells sorted from blood. Receptor source: a human donor in good health.

This chain's CDR3 is CASSALWPHSNQPQHF. In DNA, the CDR3 is TGTGCCAGCAGTGCCTTGTGGCCGCATAGCAATCAGCCCCAGCATTTT. The rearrangement joins TRBV2 to TRBJ1-5; D call uncertain. V was cut by 4 bases and J by 0 bases, with 13 bases left in between. Per germline, CDR1 SNHLY and CDR2 FYNNEI. The CDR3 runs 16 residues.

This sequence joins TRBV4-1 and TRBJ1-5, with 8 bases fitting TRBD1. The CDR3 spans 15 residues. In germline, CDR1 is MGHRA, CDR2 YSYEKL. The V and J ends lost 7 bases and 3 bases, in that order; junction bases with no gene match: 8. In DNA, the CDR3 is TGCGCCAGCAAGCCCTCGGACAGGGACAATCAGCCCCAGCATTTT. This codes for CASKPSDRDNQPQHF.

The chain links TRBV19 to TRBJ1-1; no clear D gene. CDR3 size: 13 residues. The ends were cut back, 8 bases at V and 3 bases at J, with 13 bases in the middle. Germline CDR1 LNHDA, CDR2 SQIVND (reference sequence). For the CDR3, the DNA is TGTGCCAGTCTTTCCCAGGCGGACACTGAAGCTTTCTTT. As protein: CASLSQADTEAFF.

This clone was found a few times. V is TRBV5-1 and J is TRBJ2-7; D is perhaps TRBD2 (6 bases). The germline CDR1 and CDR2 sequences are SGHRS and YFSETQ. The CDR3 spans 13 residues. V lost 4 bases and J lost 5, with 13 bases in between. The CDR3 bases are TGCGCCAGCAGCAGTGCCCCTAGCGACGAGCAGTACTTC. Amino acids: CASSSAPSDEQYF.

This clone is a singleton in its sample. The chain uses TRBV7-2 and TRBJ2-3; D possibly matches TRBD1 or TRBD2 (5 bases each). The CDR3 sequence is 14 residues long. Germline loops: CDR1 SGHTA, CDR2 FQGNSA. The V and J ends lost 5 bases and 2 bases respectively, with 11 bases between them. The CDR3 here is CASSPEGNTDTQYF. DNA of the CDR3: TGTGCCAGCAGCCCAGAGGGGAACACAGATACGCAGTATTTT. Combining the CDR3 with reference TRBV7-2 and TRBJ2-3 gives the whole variable domain GAGVSQSPSNKVTEKGKDVELRCDPISGHTALYWYRQSLGQGLEFLIYFQGNSAPDKSGLPSDRFSAERTGGSVSTLTIQRTQQEDSAVYLCASSPEGNTDTQYFGPGTRLTVL.

The rearrangement uses TRBV5-6 and TRBJ2-5; TRBD2 aligns across 10 bases. The CDR3 is 15 amino acids. CDR1 and CDR2 (germline): SGHDT, YYEEEE. V was clipped by 3 bases and J by 4 bases; unmatched bases: 6. The CDR3 coding sequence is TGTGCCAGCAGCTCTTCGGGACTAGCGAGAGAGACCCAGTACTTC. It yields the protein CASSSSGLARETQYF.

J is TRBJ2-7 and V is TRBV27; a weak D match, TRBD1 (5 bases). CDR3 length: 13 residues. The germline CDR1 and CDR2 sequences are MNHEY and SMNVEV (reference sequence). V shed 9 bases and J shed 0 bases, with 12 bases lying between them. CDR3 loop: CASSPGISYEQYF. Written as DNA, the CDR3 is TGTGCCAGTTCCCCAGGGATCTCCTACGAGCAGTACTTC.

The chain joins TRBV7-3 to TRBJ2-5, with a weak D call TRBD1 (6 bases). CDR1 SGHTA and CDR2 FQGTGA come from the germline V gene. Trimming removed 5 bases at V and 1 base at J, with 14 bases between. The CDR3 length is 15 residues. Written as DNA, the CDR3 is TGTGCCAGCAGCCCCGGACAGTTTACCCAAGAGACCCAGTACTTC. Amino acid sequence: CASSPGQFTQETQYF. Based on the CDR3 plus reference TRBV7-3 and TRBJ2-5, the full variable domain is GAGVSQTPSNKVTEKGKYVELRCDPISGHTALYWYRQSLGQGPEFLIYFQGTGAADDSGLPNDRFFAVRPEGSVSTLKIQRTERGDSAVYLCASSPGQFTQETQYFGPGTRLLVL.

The CDR3 protein is CASSLLPIYSNQPQHF. The CDR3 nucleotides are TGTGCCAGTAGTCTTCTCCCAATTTATAGCAATCAGCCCCAGCATTTT. The chain is built from TRBV19 and TRBJ1-5; no definite D call. Looked up from germline, CDR1 is LNHDA and CDR2 is SQIVND (reference sequence). Between the trimmed V and J ends, which lost 5 bases and 0 bases, there was a span of 14 bases. The CDR3 is 16 residues long.

V and J are TRBV19 and TRBJ2-7; D gene uncertain. The V end lost 5 bases, the J end lost 2 bases, and 7 bases lay between the germline ends. The CDR3 is 12 amino acids. Germline V gives CDR1 LNHDA, CDR2 SQIVND (reference sequence). This CDR3 reads CASSPSPYEQYF. The DNA for the CDR3 is TGTGCCAGTAGTCCGTCCCCCTACGAGCAGTACTTC.

There are a few counts of this clone. The chain joins TRBV14 to TRBJ1-1; TRBD1 matches at 7 bases. The CDR3 has 14 residues. Germline V CDR1 and CDR2: SGHDN, FVKESK. V was clipped by 6 bases and J by 1 base; unmatched bases: 5. The CDR3 spells CASRPGQENTEAFF. The CDR3 DNA follows: TGTGCCAGCAGACCCGGACAGGAGAACACTGAAGCTTTCTTT.

The chain couples TRBV10-3 to TRBJ1-2, with D perhaps TRBD1 (5 bases). The V and J ends lost 2 bases and 6 bases respectively, with 13 bases between them. Germline CDR1 is ENHRY and CDR2 is SYGVKD. This CDR3 is built from 14 residues. This CDR3 reads CAISESSWGDGYTF. Written as DNA, the CDR3 is TGTGCCATCAGTGAGAGTTCGTGGGGGGATGGCTACACCTTC.

This chain joins TRBV6-5 and TRBJ2-2, with D hard to call. This CDR3 has 11 residues. The germline V gene has CDR1 MNHEY and CDR2 SVGAGI. Trimming took off 6 bases at V and 6 bases at J, with 5 bases between the two ends. This CDR3 is CASRGSGELFF. For the CDR3, the DNA is TGTGCCAGCAGAGGTTCCGGGGAGCTGTTTTTT.

V gene TRBV12-5 combines with J gene TRBJ2-1, with 7 bases aligning to TRBD2. Germline loops: CDR1 LGHNT, CDR2 FRNRAP. V gave up 0 bases and J gave up 5 bases; unmatched junction bases: 16. The CDR3 is made up of 19 amino acids. CDR3 amino acids: CASGLVGAAGVWGNNEQFF. The CDR3 DNA is TGTGCTAGTGGTTTGGTAGGAGCGGCGGGAGTTTGGGGCAACAATGAGCAGTTCTTC.

The rearrangement uses TRBV7-9 and TRBJ2-6; 8 positions match TRBD1. J gave up 2 bases and V 5 bases, and 2 bases lay outside the gene matches. The CDR3 contains 15 residues. The germline V gene encodes CDR1 SEHNR and CDR2 FQNEAQ (reference sequence). CDR3 coding DNA: TGTGCCAGCAGCCCGACAGGGGCTGGGGCCAACGTCCTGACTTTC. Amino acids: CASSPTGAGANVLTF.

About this clone itself: The sample carries other DNA sequences with the same CDR3. The rearrangement joins TRBV27 to TRBJ2-7; D remains unclear. The CDR3 totals 14 residues. The germline CDR1 and CDR2 sequences are MNHEY and SMNVEV (reference sequence). Between the trimmed V and J ends, which lost 2 bases and 1 base, there was a span of 9 bases. The CDR3 nucleotides are TGTGCCAGCAGTTTAGACTCCTATTCCTACGAGCAGTACTTC. It translates to CASSLDSYSYEQYF.

This clone was found once. The CDR3: CASSLTVDRGTGELFF. In nucleotides, the CDR3 is TGCGCCAGCAGCCTGACCGTGGACAGGGGTACCGGGGAGCTGTTTTTT. The V call is TRBV5-1, the J call TRBJ2-2; 9 bases match TRBD1. The junction had 9 bases not matched to a gene; V was cut back by 4 bases and J by 5 bases. Looked up from germline, CDR1 is SGHRS and CDR2 is YFSETQ. CDR3 size: 16 residues. The variable domain in full, with the rest retrieved from reference TRBV5-1 and TRBJ2-2, is KAGVTQTPRYLIKTRGQQVTLSCSPISGHRSVSWYQQTPGQGLQFLFEYFSETQRNKGNFPGRFSGRQFSNSRSEMNVSTLELGDSALYLCASSLTVDRGTGELFFGEGSRLTVL.

The DNA of the CDR3 is TGTGCCAGTAGTACGGATGGGGAGATGAACTATGGCTACACCTTC. Protein product: CASSTDGEMNYGYTF. V is TRBV19 and J is TRBJ1-2; D is unclear. Germline loops: CDR1 LNHDA, CDR2 SQIVND (reference sequence). The V end lost 4 bases, the J end lost 2 bases, and 14 bases lay between the germline ends. The length of the CDR3 is 15 residues.

CDR3: CASSYSPYNEQFF. CDR3 in DNA: TGTGCCAGCAGTTACTCGCCCTACAATGAGCAGTTCTTC. This sequence joins TRBV6-6 and TRBJ2-1, with unresolved D. V was clipped by 0 bases and J by 2 bases, with 2 bases between them. Germline CDR1 is MNHNY and CDR2 is SVGAGI (reference sequence). This CDR3 spans 13 amino acids.

The chain's CDR3 is CASSLPRTGLSSYNSPLHF. The CDR3, as DNA: TGTGCCAGCAGCTTACCCCGGACAGGCCTTAGCTCCTATAATTCACCCCTCCACTTT. J is TRBJ1-6 and V is TRBV7-9; 7 bases fit TRBD1. Germline CDR1 reads SEHNR; CDR2 reads FQNEAQ (reference sequence). V dropped 2 bases and J dropped 0; count of bases not matched to a gene: 10. The CDR3 is made up of 19 amino acids.

Here the CDR3 reads CASSLFGAQETQYF. The DNA of the CDR3 is TGTGCCAGCAGCTTATTTGGGGCCCAAGAGACCCAGTACTTC. The chain employs TRBV7-8 and TRBJ2-5, with D maybe TRBD1 (5 bases). CDR3 size: 14 residues. Germline CDR1 and CDR2: SGHVS and FQNEAQ. V lost 2 bases and J lost 1, with 8 bases in between.

CDR3 residues: CSVEDLLGTRNTGELFF. The CDR3, as DNA: TGCAGCGTTGAAGATCTTCTAGGCACCCGGAACACCGGGGAGCTGTTTTTT. This chain links TRBV29-1 with TRBJ2-2; D is unclear. With 0 bases removed from V and 1 base from J, the gap between germline ends came to 15 bases. CDR3 length equals 17 residues. In germline, CDR1 is SQVTM, CDR2 ANQGSEA.

This clone was seen only a few times. The chain carries TRBV7-9 and TRBJ2-7; D perhaps matches TRBD1 (5 bases). The CDR3 spans 12 residues. V was cut by 5 bases and J by 5 bases, with 10 bases left in between. CDR1 SEHNR and CDR2 FQNEAQ come from the germline V gene (reference sequence). DNA of the CDR3: TGTGCCAGCAGCCCAGGGTTCCACGAGCAGTACTTC. Its protein is CASSPGFHEQYF. Looking up the rest from reference TRBV7-9 and TRBJ2-7 gives the full variable domain: DTGVSQNPRHKITKRGQNVTFRCDPISEHNRLYWYRQTLGQGPEFLTYFQNEAQLEKSRLLSDRFSAERPKGSFSTLEIQRTEQGDSAMYLCASSPGFHEQYFGPGTRLTVT.

The J gene is TRBJ2-3, the V gene TRBV5-4; TRBD2 agrees at 10 bases. The CDR3 is 15 residues long. Germline V gene lookup returns CDR1 SGHNT and CDR2 YYREEE (reference sequence). After removal of 1 base from V and 4 bases from J, the junction contained 3 bases not matched to a gene. Here the CDR3 DNA reads TGTGCCAGCAGCTTGTTAGCGGGAGGCTCAGATACGCAGTATTTT. Encoded protein: CASSLLAGGSDTQYF.

This CDR3 reads CAITRGLGGQETQYF. CDR3 DNA sequence: TGTGCCATCACACGGGGACTAGGGGGCCAAGAGACCCAGTACTTC. The chain couples TRBV7-9 to TRBJ2-5; TRBD2 aligns across 8 bases. CDR1 and CDR2 (germline): SEHNR, FQNEAQ (reference sequence). The J segment lost 1 base and the V segment lost 10 bases, leaving 11 bases of the junction unmatched. This CDR3 contains 15 residues.

The chain recombines TRBV19 with TRBJ2-3; D is possibly TRBD2 (7 bases). The V end was cut by 7 bases, the J end by 9 bases, with 14 bases between. The germline gives CDR1 LNHDA, CDR2 SQIVND (reference sequence). The CDR3 length is 12 residues. The CDR3 DNA reads as TGTGCCAGTACGCAAGGGGGGGGGACGCAGTATTTT. This gives the protein CASTQGGGTQYF.

This chain uses TRBV25-1 with TRBJ2-3, with 14 bases fitting TRBD2. Germline values: CDR1 MGHDK, CDR2 SYGVNS. The CDR3 covers 17 residues. The V segment lost 6 bases and the J segment 4 bases; nucleotides outside the gene matches: 9. CDR3: CASRGPGLAGDSDTQYF. CDR3 DNA: TGTGCCAGCAGAGGACCGGGACTAGCGGGGGACTCAGATACGCAGTATTTT.